This T cell receptor beta chain was observed in a study of blood T cell repertoires in COVID-19. About the study: Acute and convalescent COVID-19 samples came from the United States, Italy and Spain.

Data came from immunoSEQ multiplex PCR; TCRdb stores just in-frame clones and leaves some out. This table has roughly 70,000 clones, about 86% appearing once. The CDR3 has 15 amino acids. Germline lookup yields CDR1 SGHDN and CDR2 FVKESK. The germline V and J ends were trimmed by 0 bases and 2 bases, with 10 bases remaining between them. This sequence joins TRBV14 and TRBJ1-2; tentatively, D is TRBD1 (6 bases). The specimen was peripheral blood. This TCR was recovered from a man in his 70s with active COVID-19. Written as DNA, the CDR3 is TGTGCCAGCAGCCAAGAGCAGGGGACAAACTATGGCTACACCTTC. Its translation is CASSQEQGTNYGYTF. Full variable domain (remainder filled in from reference TRBV14 and TRBJ1-2): EAGVTQFPSHSVIEKGQTVTLRCDPISGHDNLYWYRRVMGKEIKFLLHFVKESKQDESGMPNNRFLAERTGGTYSTLKVQPAELEDSGVYFCASSQEQGTNYGYTFGSGTRLTVV.